The rows below give T cell receptor beta chains drawn from one sample of a study of TIL therapy for anti-PD-1-resistant metastatic lung cancer. Assay: immunoSEQ multiplex PCR; the TCRdb copy retains only in-frame clones and omits some. In the table there are around 100,000 clones, about two thirds of which are singletons. Here the sequenced sample was tumor tissue, taken at baseline. The receptor source for this set is a person between 30 and 80 years old with non-small cell lung cancer. Each CDR3 is given with its conserved first and last residue. D genes are given only for firm matches.

v_call: TRBV19; d_call: NA; cdr3_aa: CASSPLYGAKNIQYF
v_call: TRBV7-2; d_call: TRBD1; cdr3_aa: CASSLVQGQPQHF
v_call: TRBV28; d_call: NA; cdr3_aa: CASSFDVRGRQETQYF
v_call: TRBV13; d_call: TRBD1; cdr3_aa: CASSTRQGSTDTQYF
v_call: TRBV5-5; d_call: NA; cdr3_aa: CASSLGGLVYEQYF
v_call: TRBV6-5; d_call: TRBD2; cdr3_aa: CASSYSRSGNNEQFF
v_call: TRBV5-1; d_call: TRBD2; cdr3_aa: CASSTGVASGRFGQGNEQFF
v_call: TRBV28; d_call: NA; cdr3_aa: CASSSPWWDKNIQYF
v_call: TRBV7-8; d_call: NA; cdr3_aa: CASSLVPGVGYEQYF
v_call: TRBV7-8; d_call: NA; cdr3_aa: CASSLSRGPIYGYTF
v_call: TRBV4-3; d_call: TRBD2; cdr3_aa: CASSQEMGGSQETQYF
v_call: TRBV30; d_call: NA; cdr3_aa: CAWSLPGSGRFSWSYTEAFF
v_call: TRBV28; d_call: NA; cdr3_aa: CASSMVPGHIQYF
v_call: TRBV9; d_call: TRBD2; cdr3_aa: CASSVSPGLAANEQFF
v_call: TRBV28; d_call: NA; cdr3_aa: CASSLSPTVNYGYTF
v_call: TRBV7-9; d_call: NA; cdr3_aa: CASSLKRIGELFF
v_call: TRBV5-5; d_call: NA; cdr3_aa: CASSDANTEAFF
v_call: TRBV9; d_call: NA; cdr3_aa: CASSVTGEIDTQYF
v_call: TRBV15; d_call: NA; cdr3_aa: CATSRDRGWAYGYTF
v_call: TRBV4-2; d_call: TRBD1; cdr3_aa: CATSQGDLRTEAFF
v_call: TRBV7-9; d_call: NA; cdr3_aa: CASSLVQGLSFGYTF
v_call: TRBV30; d_call: NA; cdr3_aa: CAWSVGGANQPQHF
v_call: TRBV3-1/TRBV3-2; d_call: NA; cdr3_aa: CASSHISSYNEQFF
v_call: TRBV7-9; d_call: TRBD1; cdr3_aa: CASSLWDSRTDTQYF
v_call: TRBV2; d_call: NA; cdr3_aa: CASGGRGNQPQHF
v_call: TRBV6-5; d_call: TRBD1; cdr3_aa: CASSDRGVRNEQFF
v_call: TRBV5-1; d_call: NA; cdr3_aa: CASSLEGQGNTEAFF
v_call: TRBV5-4; d_call: NA; cdr3_aa: CASSRTFGSSTDTQYF
v_call: TRBV7-2; d_call: TRBD1; cdr3_aa: CASNLGGTGQETQYF
v_call: TRBV25-1; d_call: NA; cdr3_aa: CASSGYGSNQPQHF
v_call: TRBV5-5; d_call: NA; cdr3_aa: CASSWGPGTNSPLHF
v_call: TRBV18; d_call: TRBD2; cdr3_aa: CASSGGSYNEQFF
v_call: TRBV3-1/TRBV3-2; d_call: NA; cdr3_aa: CASSQGVSSGELFF
v_call: TRBV24-1; d_call: NA; cdr3_aa: CATSDFHPIWGTDTQYF
v_call: TRBV7-3; d_call: NA; cdr3_aa: CASSLGFGGELFF
v_call: TRBV4-1; d_call: NA; cdr3_aa: CASSLLRLSYEQYF
v_call: TRBV5-1; d_call: NA; cdr3_aa: CASSLATVNTEAFF
v_call: TRBV5-4; d_call: TRBD1; cdr3_aa: CASSLQDRGSGYTF
v_call: TRBV9; d_call: NA; cdr3_aa: CASSVDGTTVANNEKLFF
v_call: TRBV7-3; d_call: NA; cdr3_aa: CASSLKGSLTDTQYF